The source of this TCR beta chain is a study of CD8+ T cells in alopecia areata. The treatment is: oral pan-JAK inhibitor, 5-10 mg twice daily. Peripheral blood samples and lesional scalp punch biopsies were obtained from alopecia areata patients. This CDR3 spans 12 amino acids. The V and J ends lost 5 bases and 4 bases respectively, with 9 bases between them. Germline V gives CDR1 MDHEN, CDR2 SYDVKM. Study outcomes and limitations: Scalp and blood samples kept many expanded lesional clones throughout tofacitinib. Patients shared TCRs less clearly than mice did, possibly owing to HLA. Lesional scalp, notably in alopecia totalis/universalis, had clonality above that of normal scalp.

This clone occurred many times. Its antigen is not identified. Investigators isolated RNA and reverse transcribed it into cDNA to act as the sequencing template. Assay: immunoSEQ multiplex PCR; the TCRdb copy retains only in-frame clones and omits some. The table shows approximately 200,000 clones, with roughly three fifths occurring only once. Source: CD4+ T cells sorted from blood, taken at week 4, from a patient treated with tofacitinib. The TCR comes from a human donor with alopecia areata. The chain uses TRBV28 and TRBJ2-7, with D perhaps TRBD1 (5 bases). The CDR3 sequence: CASSPRVYEQYF. As DNA, the CDR3 is TGTGCCAGCAGTCCCAGGGTGTACGAGCAGTACTTC.